The clone carrying this T cell receptor beta chain was detected ten times or more. Antigen: not known. The data belong to a study of identifying expanded T cells in peripheral blood. Overall study findings and caveats: Clone count variance between roughly two-week samples rose with total template count.

Generated by immunoSEQ multiplex PCR, the TCRdb table keeps only in-frame clones and is missing some. The sample has 100,000 to 150,000 clones, approximately 86% seen once. This CDR3 has 13 residues. Germline-derived CDR1 and CDR2 are SGHDT and YYEEEE. Trimming shortened V by 1 base and J by 2 bases, and 7 bases separated the two germline ends. This clonotype originated in a person aged 18 to 75 in good health. Specimen: blood. The J gene is TRBJ2-7, the V gene TRBV5-6; D is unresolved. The CDR3 spells CASSLKGTYEQYF. As DNA, the CDR3 is TGTGCCAGCAGCTTGAAAGGCACCTACGAGCAGTACTTC.